This is a list of T cell receptor beta chains from one sample in a study of blood T cell repertoires in COVID-19. Using immunoSEQ multiplex PCR, the repertoire was profiled, and TCRdb retains in-frame clones only, with some absent. This sample has around 140,000 clones; 70% to 85% occur once, and the top ten carry about 15%. The sequencing input was peripheral blood. All receptors derive from a woman older than 75 with acute or convalescent COVID-19. Both conserved end residues are part of each CDR3. Fields, in order: D gene, V gene, clone size, J gene, CDR3 DNA, CDR3 protein. D genes are given only for firm matches. Clone sizes are given selectively: once, few, many, or a class where the clone is expanded.

>NA|TRBV4-3|NA|TRBJ2-7
TGCGCCAGCAGCCAAGGGGCCGTGGGCGCCTACGAGCAGTACTTC
CASSQGAVGAYEQYF
>NA|TRBV7-8|NA|TRBJ1-6
TGTGCCAGCAGCTTAGCGTTCAGGGATAATTCACCCCTCCACTTT
CASSLAFRDNSPLHF
>TRBD2|TRBV5-1|NA|TRBJ2-3
TGCGCCAGCAGCTTGGAGGGTCGGCTAGCGGGGTTCACAGATACGCAGTATTTT
CASSLEGRLAGFTDTQYF
>NA|TRBV10-3|NA|TRBJ1-5
TGTGCCACCAAGATGGCCGGGGGTTCCGATAGCAATCAGCCCCAGCATTTT
CATKMAGGSDSNQPQHF
>TRBD1|TRBV5-6|NA|TRBJ1-3
TGTGCCAGCAGCACCTACAGGGGGCCCTCCCCTCAATATTTT
CASSTYRGPSPQYF
>NA|TRBV27|NA|TRBJ2-3
TGTGCCAGTGCCTCCGCCTGGGAGGACACCGGGGCAGATACGCAGTATTTT
CASASAWEDTGADTQYF
>TRBD1|TRBV5-6|NA|TRBJ1-2
TGTGCCAGCAGTTACGGATTAGGGGGACAGGCGAGTTATGGCTACACCTTC
CASSYGLGGQASYGYTF
>NA|TRBV10-3|NA|TRBJ1-4
TGTGCCATCAGTCCTGGGGGCGGTGAGAATGAAAAACTGTTTTTT
CAISPGGGENEKLFF
>NA|TRBV13|NA|TRBJ2-7
TGTGCCAGCAGCTCAAACCGCCAGCGCGAGCAGTACTTC
CASSSNRQREQYF
>NA|TRBV5-1|NA|TRBJ2-1
TGCGCCAGCAGTCGGCTAGCGACCTACAATGAGCAGTTCTTC
CASSRLATYNEQFF
>NA|TRBV6-2/TRBV6-3|NA|TRBJ2-2
TGTGCCAGCAGTCCCACGAGCGCCGCGAACACCGGGGAGCTGTTTTTT
CASSPTSAANTGELFF
>NA|TRBV5-5|once|TRBJ2-3
TGTGCCAGCAGCTTGGCGGGAAAAGATACGCAGTATTTT
CASSLAGKDTQYF
>TRBD2|TRBV19|NA|TRBJ2-5
TGTGCCAGTAGTATTCGGACTAGCGGACCGATAGAGACCCAGTACTTC
CASSIRTSGPIETQYF
>NA|TRBV28|NA|TRBJ1-5
TGTGCCAGCAGTTCGACCCGGACAGAAGGGCATCAGCCCCAGCATTTT
CASSSTRTEGHQPQHF
>TRBD2|TRBV6-6|NA|TRBJ2-1
TGTGCCAGCAGCACAGGGACTAGCGGGAGTAGTGAGCAGTTCTTC
CASSTGTSGSSEQFF
>NA|TRBV2|NA|TRBJ1-2
TGTAGGGGGGGCTATGGCTACACCTTC
CRGGYGYTF
>TRBD2|TRBV29-1|NA|TRBJ2-2
TGCAGCGTTGGCGTAGCGGGAGCCGCGAACACCGGGGAGCTGTTTTTT
CSVGVAGAANTGELFF
>NA|TRBV5-4|NA|TRBJ2-1
TGTGCCAGCAGCTTGGATTACAGAATCGATGAGCAGTTCTTC
CASSLDYRIDEQFF
>TRBD1|TRBV5-5|NA|TRBJ2-5
TGTGCCAGCAGCGGACGACAGGGGGTCCGGGAGACCCAGTACTTC
CASSGRQGVRETQYF
>NA|TRBV29-1|NA|TRBJ1-2
TGCAGCGTAGACCGCAGGGGCGCTAACTATGGCTACACCTTC
CSVDRRGANYGYTF
>NA|TRBV30|NA|TRBJ1-3
TGTGCCTGGAGTGTTAGGGGATCCGGAAACACCATATATTTT
CAWSVRGSGNTIYF
>TRBD1|TRBV5-1|once|TRBJ1-1
TGCGCCAGCAGCCCGTCCCGGGACAGGGGCCAAGCTTTCTTT
CASSPSRDRGQAFF
>TRBD2|TRBV10-2|NA|TRBJ2-3
TGCGCCAGCAGTGTTATAGCGGGAGTCATCACAGATACGCAGTATTTT
CASSVIAGVITDTQYF
>NA|TRBV5-1|NA|TRBJ2-2
TGCGCCAGCAGCTTGGACCCCTGGACATCGAACACCGGGGAGCTGTTTTTT
CASSLDPWTSNTGELFF
>TRBD1|TRBV7-2|NA|TRBJ1-2
TGTGCCAGCAGCACCCCGGGACAGGGCTGGGGCTACACCTTC
CASSTPGQGWGYTF
>TRBD2|TRBV30|NA|TRBJ2-5
TGTGCCTGGAGTCCTATAGCGGGGCCCCAAGAGACCCAGTACTTC
CAWSPIAGPQETQYF
>TRBD1|TRBV4-3|NA|TRBJ2-1
TGCGCCAGCAGCCAAGATCTGTTTTATGGGACAGGCCCTTACAATGAGCAGTTCTTC
CASSQDLFYGTGPYNEQFF
>TRBD1|TRBV29-1|few|TRBJ2-7
TGCAGCGTTGAGTCTCGGGACAGGGGAATCAACGAGCAGTACTTC
CSVESRDRGINEQYF
>NA|TRBV20-1|NA|TRBJ1-1
TGCAGTGCTAGTTTACAGTACACTGAAGCTTTCTTT
CSASLQYTEAFF
>NA|TRBV27|NA|TRBJ2-2
TGTGCCAGCAGCAGATTCCGAGGGGAGCTGTTTTTT
CASSRFRGELFF
>TRBD1|TRBV29-1|NA|TRBJ2-7
TGCAGCGTCGGGCACACAGGGGGCTTGGGGGAGCAGTACTTC
CSVGHTGGLGEQYF
>TRBD1|TRBV4-3|NA|TRBJ2-1
TGCGCCAGCGCACAGACAGGGCTCTCCTACAATGAGCAGTTCTTC
CASAQTGLSYNEQFF